The rows below give T cell receptor beta chains drawn from one sample of a study of blood T cell repertoires in COVID-19. Sequencing used immunoSEQ multiplex PCR; TCRdb keeps in-frame clones, though not all of them. This sample carries roughly 100,000 clones, about 90% of them seen once, and the ten largest clones take approximately 3.5%. Material: peripheral blood. All receptors come from a woman in her sixties with acute or convalescent COVID-19. CDR3s include the opening cysteine and the closing phenylalanine or tryptophan. A D gene is named only where the DNA matches it firmly. A clone size is listed for some rows: how often the clone was seen (once, few, many), or a class if it is expanded.

D: TRBD1; J: TRBJ2-5; size: few; V: TRBV19; CDR3: CASSIGWGQLLETQYF; DNA: TGTGCCAGTAGTATCGGGTGGGGACAGCTCCTAGAGACCCAGTACTTC
D: TRBD2; J: TRBJ2-3; size: once; V: TRBV19; CDR3: CASSILASGTDTQYF; DNA: TGTGCCAGTAGTATACTGGCTAGCGGGACAGATACGCAGTATTTT
D: TRBD1; J: TRBJ2-2; size: NA; V: TRBV5-4; CDR3: CASSLPGGTGELFF; DNA: TGTGCCAGCAGCTTGCCAGGGGGTACCGGGGAGCTGTTTTTT
D: NA; J: TRBJ2-7; size: NA; V: TRBV2; CDR3: CASNYYTYEQYF; DNA: TGTGCCAGCAATTACTACACCTACGAGCAGTACTTC
D: NA; J: TRBJ2-1; size: NA; V: TRBV5-4; CDR3: CASSFKGFSYNEQFF; DNA: TGTGCCAGCAGCTTCAAGGGGTTCTCCTACAATGAGCAGTTCTTC
D: TRBD1; J: TRBJ1-2; size: NA; V: TRBV28; CDR3: CASSLGGTGEGYGYTF; DNA: TGTGCCAGCAGTCTGGGGGGGACAGGGGAGGGGTATGGCTACACCTTC
D: NA; J: TRBJ2-1; size: NA; V: TRBV29-1; CDR3: CSVGLVYNEQFF; DNA: TGCAGCGTTGGTCTAGTGTACAATGAGCAGTTCTTC
D: NA; J: TRBJ1-2; size: NA; V: TRBV7-8; CDR3: CASSLGAGKGYTF; DNA: TGTGCCAGCAGCTTAGGGGCGGGGAAGGGCTACACCTTC
D: NA; J: TRBJ2-2; size: NA; V: TRBV5-5; CDR3: CASSRGSREVTGELFF; DNA: TGTGCCAGCAGCCGAGGGAGCAGGGAGGTCACCGGGGAGCTGTTTTTT
D: NA; J: TRBJ1-5; size: NA; V: TRBV19; CDR3: CASSHSDQPQHF; DNA: TGTGCCAGTAGTCACAGTGATCAGCCCCAGCATTTT
D: TRBD1; J: TRBJ1-2; size: NA; V: TRBV28; CDR3: CASTTTGNGYTF; DNA: TGTGCCAGCACAACGACAGGGAACGGCTACACCTTC